Reported below is one T cell receptor beta chain. Its antigen remains unidentified. These data originate in a study of post-analysis software for immune sequencing data. Sequencing libraries made from TCR beta cDNA carried unique molecular identifiers. In TCRdb, the PCR reads were re-called with MiXCR into one record per CDR3 protein. The table includes some 700,000 distinct CDR3 sequences, approximately 60% detected once. This CDR3 has 13 residues. Germline values: CDR1 SNHLY, CDR2 FYNNEI. V was trimmed by 4 bases and J by 4 bases, leaving 8 bases between them. Study-wide results and caveats: A few TRBV segments occurring more often in patients than controls included TRBV5-6, TRBV5-1 and TRBV20-1. F measure clustering grouped samples strongly by preparation batch.

V gene TRBV2 combines with J gene TRBJ1-5; D remains ambiguous. The sequence was collected from a girl aged 2 to 9 with multiple sclerosis. The sequenced sample consisted of blood. The CDR3 bases are TGTGCCAGCAGTGCGGACGATAATCAGCCCCAGCATTTT. Protein sequence: CASSADDNQPQHF.